This T cell receptor (beta chain) emerged from a study of blood T cells in healthy people across ages. Findings of the study overall: Leaving the PBMCs unsorted stopped any conclusive comparison of naive versus antigen-experienced cells. TCR beta diversity, measured per million T cells, fell in a roughly linear way with age. Donors of long life had a larger count of naive CD4+ cells and greater diversity than aged donors.

A word on this clonotype: Its target is unknown.

Sample-barcoded 5' priming and a J-beta primer mix drove a second PCR of 7 to 11 cycles. There were at least 3 million CDR3-containing paired-end reads obtained from each sample. TCRdb recomputed calls from the 5' RACE reads with MiXCR, one row per CDR3 protein. This sample has more than 1 million distinct CDR3 sequences, with over 35% found just once. Looked up from germline, CDR1 is LGHDT and CDR2 is YNNKEL (reference sequence). This CDR3 is 15 amino acids long. Trimming took 4 bases from V and 6 from J, leaving 16 bases between them. This receptor was identified in a woman aged 55-69 years in good health. The chain has TRBV3-1 and TRBJ1-5; D is perhaps TRBD1 (6 bases). The source material was blood. The CDR3 region is CASSRGSQGTQPQHF. The CDR3 DNA is TGTGCCAGCAGCCGGGGATCACAGGGAACTCAGCCCCAGCATTTT.